These 6 T cell receptor beta chains came from one sample sequenced in a study of blood T cell repertoires in COVID-19. Profiled with immunoSEQ multiplex PCR; TCRdb holds only in-frame clones, not every one. The data show tens of thousands of clones, 86% seen once. The sample taken for sequencing was peripheral blood. The receptors were gathered from a human donor with active COVID-19. The donor label of this sample is uncertain.

The chain employs TRBV29-1 and TRBJ1-1; no reliable D call. CDR1 and CDR2 from the germline V gene are SQVTM and ANQGSEA. V was trimmed by 7 bases and J by 0 bases, leaving 12 bases between them. The CDR3 contains 13 residues. CDR3 amino acids: CSAVSAVNTEAFF. DNA for the CDR3: TGCAGCGCCGTATCAGCGGTGAACACTGAAGCTTTCTTT.

This chain connects TRBV10-3 to TRBJ1-2; D may be TRBD1 (6 bases). CDR1 is ENHRY, CDR2 SYGVKD, per germline. CDR3 length: 13 residues. V lost 9 bases and J 4 bases, leaving 15 bases between the germline ends. In nucleotides, the CDR3 is TGTGCCATTCGGGGAGGGGGGGCCTATGGCTACACCTTC. Translating gives CAIRGGGAYGYTF.

The chain couples TRBV11-3 to TRBJ2-7; D gene uncertain. Germline V CDR1 and CDR2: SGHNT, YENEEA. Deletions cut 6 bases from V and 2 bases from J, with 11 bases between. This CDR3 region has 13 residues. CDR3 nucleotide sequence: TGTGCCAGCAGTCTTTTTCAGGCCTACGAGCAGTACTTC. Translated: CASSLFQAYEQYF.

The chain employs TRBV6-1 and TRBJ2-1; 13 positions agree with TRBD2. Germline CDR1 and CDR2: MNHNS and SASEGT. The CDR3 sequence is 15 residues long. V lost 6 bases to trimming and J lost 7 bases; unmatched junction nucleotides: 6. The CDR3 sequence: CASRHPGLAGNEQFF. DNA of the CDR3: TGTGCCAGCAGGCACCCGGGACTAGCGGGGAATGAGCAGTTCTTC.

The chain employs TRBV7-2 and TRBJ2-7; maybe TRBD2 (6 bases). This CDR3 is 14 amino acids long. The V and J ends lost 3 bases and 1 base respectively, with 10 bases between them. CDR1 is SGHTA and CDR2 is FQGNSA in the germline V gene. The DNA for the CDR3 is TGTGCCAGCAGCTTCGGGACTTCTTCCTACGAGCAGTACTTC. Its protein product is CASSFGTSSYEQYF.

V is TRBV5-6 and J is TRBJ2-7; D not resolved. The CDR3 runs 12 residues. V shed 3 bases and J shed 3 bases, with 7 bases lying between them. CDR1 SGHDT and CDR2 YYEEEE come from the germline V gene. The CDR3 spells CASSSRIYEQYF. CDR3 in DNA: TGTGCCAGCAGCTCCAGGATCTACGAGCAGTACTTC.